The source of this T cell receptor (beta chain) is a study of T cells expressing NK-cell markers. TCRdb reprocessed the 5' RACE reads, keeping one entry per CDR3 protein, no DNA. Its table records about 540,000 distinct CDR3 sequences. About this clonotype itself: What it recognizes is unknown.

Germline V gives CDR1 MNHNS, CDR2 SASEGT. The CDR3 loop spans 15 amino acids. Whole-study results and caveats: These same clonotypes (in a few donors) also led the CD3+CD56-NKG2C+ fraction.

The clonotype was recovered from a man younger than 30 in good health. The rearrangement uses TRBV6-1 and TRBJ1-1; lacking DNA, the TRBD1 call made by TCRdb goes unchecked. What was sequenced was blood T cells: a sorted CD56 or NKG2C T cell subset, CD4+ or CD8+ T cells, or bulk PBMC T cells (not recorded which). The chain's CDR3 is CASSRFLGQGTEAFF.